A single sample is the source of the 3 T cell receptor beta chains below, sequenced in a study of blood T cell repertoires in COVID-19. Method: immunoSEQ multiplex PCR; TCRdb's copy keeps in-frame clones and lacks some. The table lists some 380,000 clones, over 75% of them singletons. Material: PBMCs or T cells enriched from blood (not recorded which). These receptors were taken from a woman in her 40s with acute COVID-19.

The chain is built from TRBV5-1 and TRBJ2-3, with TRBD2 matching over 9 bases. This CDR3 is 17 amino acids long. V was pared by 1 base and J by 4 bases, with 10 bases of the junction left unmatched. Germline V gene lookup returns CDR1 SGHRS and CDR2 YFSETQ. CDR3 amino acids: CASSLTPAGGLADTQYF. For the CDR3, the DNA is TGCGCCAGCAGCTTGACTCCCGCGGGGGGGCTCGCAGATACGCAGTATTTT.

The chain joins TRBV19 to TRBJ1-3; no definite D call. V shed 9 bases and J shed 2 bases, with 20 bases lying between them. Germline CDR1 reads LNHDA; CDR2 reads SQIVND (reference sequence). The CDR3 is 16 residues long. The CDR3 region has the DNA TGTGCCAGCACCATCGCGGGAGGAGGAACTGGAAACACCATATATTTT. Protein sequence: CASTIAGGGTGNTIYF.

Regarding this clone: The sample holds other DNA sequences that translate to the same CDR3. This chain uses TRBV9 with TRBJ2-5; 8 positions match TRBD1. The CDR3 has 14 amino acids. J lost 5 bases, V lost 2 bases, and 5 bases had no gene match. Germline-derived CDR1 and CDR2 are SGDLS and YYNGEE. The CDR3 DNA reads TGTGCCAGCAGCGTTGGACAGGGACGGGAGACCCAGTACTTC. Translated: CASSVGQGRETQYF.